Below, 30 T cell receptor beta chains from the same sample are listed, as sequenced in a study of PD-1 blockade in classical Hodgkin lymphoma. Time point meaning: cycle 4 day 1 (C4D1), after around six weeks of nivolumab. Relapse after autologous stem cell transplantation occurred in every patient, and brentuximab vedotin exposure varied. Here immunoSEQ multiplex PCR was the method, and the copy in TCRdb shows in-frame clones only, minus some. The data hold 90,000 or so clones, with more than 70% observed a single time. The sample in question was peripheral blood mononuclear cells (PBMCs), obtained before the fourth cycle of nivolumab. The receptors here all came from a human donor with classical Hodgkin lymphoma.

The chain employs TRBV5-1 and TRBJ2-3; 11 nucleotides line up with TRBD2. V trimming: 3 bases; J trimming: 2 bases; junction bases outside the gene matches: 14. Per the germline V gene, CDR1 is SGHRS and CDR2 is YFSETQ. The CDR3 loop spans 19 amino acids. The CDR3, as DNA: TGCGCCAGCAGCTGGGGGCAAACTAGCGGGGGCCCCCCCACAGATACGCAGTATTTT. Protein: CASSWGQTSGGPPTDTQYF.

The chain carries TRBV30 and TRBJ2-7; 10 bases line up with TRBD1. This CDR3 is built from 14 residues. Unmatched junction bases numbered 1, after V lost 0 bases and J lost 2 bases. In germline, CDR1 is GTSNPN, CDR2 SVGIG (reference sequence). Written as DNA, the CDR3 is TGTGCCTGGAGTGTAGGACAGGGGGCCTACGAGCAGTACTTC. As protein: CAWSVGQGAYEQYF.

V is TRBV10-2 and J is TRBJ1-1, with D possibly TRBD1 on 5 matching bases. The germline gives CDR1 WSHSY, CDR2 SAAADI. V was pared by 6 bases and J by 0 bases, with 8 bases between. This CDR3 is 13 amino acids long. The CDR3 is CASSRGLNTEAFF. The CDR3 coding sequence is TGCGCCAGCAGCCGGGGCCTGAACACTGAAGCTTTCTTT.

CDR3 in amino acids: CASSQRLYVFF. The CDR3 coding sequence is TGTGCCAGCAGTCAACGCCTTTATGTTTTCTTT. This rearrangement joins TRBV6-6 to TRBJ1-1, with D uncertain. The length of the CDR3 is 11 residues. Deletions cut 5 bases from V and 13 bases from J, with 14 bases between. Germline loops: CDR1 MNHNY, CDR2 SVGAGI (reference sequence).

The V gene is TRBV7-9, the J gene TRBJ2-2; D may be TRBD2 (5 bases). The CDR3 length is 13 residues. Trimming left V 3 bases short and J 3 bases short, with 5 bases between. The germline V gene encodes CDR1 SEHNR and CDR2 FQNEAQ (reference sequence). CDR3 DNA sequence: TGTGCCAGCAGCTTCGGGGACACCGGGGAGCTGTTTTTT. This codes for CASSFGDTGELFF.

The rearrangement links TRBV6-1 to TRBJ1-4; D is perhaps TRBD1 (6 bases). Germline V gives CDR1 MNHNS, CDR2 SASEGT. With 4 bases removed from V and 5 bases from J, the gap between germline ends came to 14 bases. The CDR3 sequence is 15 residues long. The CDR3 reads CASSGYRDLNEKLFF. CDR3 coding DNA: TGTGCCAGCAGTGGATACAGGGATCTGAATGAAAAACTGTTTTTT.

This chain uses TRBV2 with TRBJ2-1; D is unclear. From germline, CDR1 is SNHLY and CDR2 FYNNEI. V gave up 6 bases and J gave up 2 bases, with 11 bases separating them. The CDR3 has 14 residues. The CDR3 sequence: CASSLPLTYNEQFF. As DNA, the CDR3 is TGTGCCAGCAGCCTACCGCTGACCTACAATGAGCAGTTCTTC.

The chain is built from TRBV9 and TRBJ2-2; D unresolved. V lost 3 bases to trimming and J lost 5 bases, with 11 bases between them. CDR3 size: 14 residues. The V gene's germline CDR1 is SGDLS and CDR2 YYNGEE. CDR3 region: CASSARSGTGELFF. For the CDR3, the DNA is TGTGCCAGCAGCGCCCGGTCCGGAACCGGGGAGCTGTTTTTT.

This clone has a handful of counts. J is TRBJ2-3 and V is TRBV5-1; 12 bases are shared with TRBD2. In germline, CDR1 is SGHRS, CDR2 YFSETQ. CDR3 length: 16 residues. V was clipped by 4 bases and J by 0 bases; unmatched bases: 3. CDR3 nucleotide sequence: TGCGCCAGCAGCCCCCTAGCGGGAGGGAGCACAGATACGCAGTATTTT. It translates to CASSPLAGGSTDTQYF.

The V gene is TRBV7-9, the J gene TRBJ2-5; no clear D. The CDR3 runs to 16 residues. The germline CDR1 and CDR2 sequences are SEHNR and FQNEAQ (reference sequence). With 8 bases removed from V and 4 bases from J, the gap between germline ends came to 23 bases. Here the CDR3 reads CASATLLLPPRETQYF. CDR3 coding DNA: TGTGCCAGCGCCACCCTGCTGCTGCCCCCTAGAGAGACCCAGTACTTC. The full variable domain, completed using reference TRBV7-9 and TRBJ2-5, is DTGVSQNPRHKITKRGQNVTFRCDPISEHNRLYWYRQTLGQGPEFLTYFQNEAQLEKSRLLSDRFSAERPKGSFSTLEIQRTEQGDSAMYLCASATLLLPPRETQYFGPGTRLLVL.

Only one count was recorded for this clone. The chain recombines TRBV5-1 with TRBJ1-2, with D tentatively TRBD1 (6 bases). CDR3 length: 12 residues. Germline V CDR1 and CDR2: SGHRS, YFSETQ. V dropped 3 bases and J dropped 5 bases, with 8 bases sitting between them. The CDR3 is CASSSQGYGYTF. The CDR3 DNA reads TGCGCCAGCAGCTCACAGGGTTATGGCTACACCTTC. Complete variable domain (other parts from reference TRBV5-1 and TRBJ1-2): KAGVTQTPRYLIKTRGQQVTLSCSPISGHRSVSWYQQTPGQGLQFLFEYFSETQRNKGNFPGRFSGRQFSNSRSEMNVSTLELGDSALYLCASSSQGYGYTFGSGTRLTVV.

CDR3: CASSLGLAGGRGETQYF. DNA for the CDR3: TGTGCCAGCAGCTTGGGACTAGCGGGGGGCCGGGGAGAGACCCAGTACTTC. The rearrangement links TRBV7-2 to TRBJ2-5; the match to TRBD2 covers 15 bases. From germline, CDR1 is SGHTA and CDR2 FQGNSA. The V segment lost 3 bases and the J segment 4 bases; nucleotides outside the gene matches: 6. The CDR3 spans 17 residues.

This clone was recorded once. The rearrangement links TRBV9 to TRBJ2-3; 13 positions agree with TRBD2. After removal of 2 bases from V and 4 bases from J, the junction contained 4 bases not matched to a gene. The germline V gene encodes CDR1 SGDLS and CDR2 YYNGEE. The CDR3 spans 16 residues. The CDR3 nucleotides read TGTGCCAGCAGCGTGGGGACTAGCGGGGTCGCAGATACGCAGTATTTT. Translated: CASSVGTSGVADTQYF. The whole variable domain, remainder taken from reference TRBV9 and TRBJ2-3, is DSGVTQTPKHLITATGQRVTLRCSPRSGDLSVYWYQQSLDQGLQFLIQYYNGEERAKGNILERFSAQQFPDLHSELNLSSLELGDSALYFCASSVGTSGVADTQYFGPGTRLTVL.

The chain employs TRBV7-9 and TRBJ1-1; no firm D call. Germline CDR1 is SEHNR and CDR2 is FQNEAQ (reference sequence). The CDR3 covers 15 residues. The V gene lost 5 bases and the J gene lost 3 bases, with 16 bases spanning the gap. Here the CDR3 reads CASSTHTDRDTEAFF. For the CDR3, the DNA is TGTGCCAGCAGCACCCACACGGATCGGGACACTGAAGCTTTCTTT.

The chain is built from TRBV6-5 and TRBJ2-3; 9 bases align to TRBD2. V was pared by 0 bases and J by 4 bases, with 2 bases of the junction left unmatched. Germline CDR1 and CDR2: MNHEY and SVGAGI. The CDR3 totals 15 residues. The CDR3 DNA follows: TGTGCCAGCAGTTACTCGGGACTAGCTGCAGATACGCAGTATTTT. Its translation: CASSYSGLAADTQYF.

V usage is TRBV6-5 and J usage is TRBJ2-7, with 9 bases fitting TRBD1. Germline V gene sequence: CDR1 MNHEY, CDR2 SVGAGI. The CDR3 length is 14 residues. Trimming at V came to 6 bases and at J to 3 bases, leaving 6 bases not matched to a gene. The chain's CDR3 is CASSWDRAYYEQYF. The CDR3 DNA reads TGTGCCAGCAGCTGGGACAGGGCCTACTACGAGCAGTACTTC.

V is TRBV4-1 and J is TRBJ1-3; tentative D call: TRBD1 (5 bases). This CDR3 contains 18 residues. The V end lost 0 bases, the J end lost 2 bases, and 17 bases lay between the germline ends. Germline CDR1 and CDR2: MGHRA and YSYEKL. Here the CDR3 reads CASSQDGLPQGAGNTIYF. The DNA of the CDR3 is TGCGCCAGCAGCCAAGATGGACTACCGCAAGGGGCTGGAAACACCATATATTTT.

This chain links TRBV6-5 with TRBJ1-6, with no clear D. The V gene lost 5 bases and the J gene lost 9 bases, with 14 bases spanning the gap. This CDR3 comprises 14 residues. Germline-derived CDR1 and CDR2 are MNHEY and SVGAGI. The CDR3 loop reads CASSDTVGSSPLHF. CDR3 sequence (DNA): TGTGCCAGCAGTGATACAGTCGGAAGTTCACCCCTCCACTTT.

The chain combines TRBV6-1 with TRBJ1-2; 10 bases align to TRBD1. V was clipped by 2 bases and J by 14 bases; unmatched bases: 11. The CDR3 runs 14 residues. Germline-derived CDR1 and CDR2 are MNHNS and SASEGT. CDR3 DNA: TGTGCCAGCAGTGAATCGCCTCGACAGGGGGCGAATACCTTC. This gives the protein CASSESPRQGANTF.

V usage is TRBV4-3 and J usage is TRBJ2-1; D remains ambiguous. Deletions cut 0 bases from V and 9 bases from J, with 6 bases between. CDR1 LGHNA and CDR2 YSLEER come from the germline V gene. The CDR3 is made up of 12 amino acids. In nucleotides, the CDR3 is TGCGCCAGCAGCCAAGATAAGGTTGAGCAGTTCTTC. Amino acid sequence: CASSQDKVEQFF.

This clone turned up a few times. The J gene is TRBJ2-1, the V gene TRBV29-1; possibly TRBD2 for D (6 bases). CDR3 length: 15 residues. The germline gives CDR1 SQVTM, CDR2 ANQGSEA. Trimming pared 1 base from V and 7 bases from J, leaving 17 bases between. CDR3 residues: CSVEGLLGRPNEQFF. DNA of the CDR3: TGCAGCGTTGAAGGTCTTCTAGGGAGGCCAAATGAGCAGTTCTTC.

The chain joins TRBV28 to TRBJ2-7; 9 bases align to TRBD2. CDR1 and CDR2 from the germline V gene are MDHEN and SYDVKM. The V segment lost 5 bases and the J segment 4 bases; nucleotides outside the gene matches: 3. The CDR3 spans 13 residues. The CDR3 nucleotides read TGTGCCAGCAGTCGCGGGAGGGCTTACGAGCAGTACTTC. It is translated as CASSRGRAYEQYF.

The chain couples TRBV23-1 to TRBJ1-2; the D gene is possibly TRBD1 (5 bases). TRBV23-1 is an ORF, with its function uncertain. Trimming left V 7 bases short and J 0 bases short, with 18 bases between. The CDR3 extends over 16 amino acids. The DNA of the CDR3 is TGCGCCAGCAACCGGGGGGGGTTCGGATCTAACTATGGCTACACCTTC. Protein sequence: CASNRGGFGSNYGYTF.

CDR3 region: CASSLRVTLDTEAFF. The CDR3 DNA follows: TGTGCCAGCAGCTTAAGAGTGACTTTGGACACTGAAGCTTTCTTT. The rearrangement uses TRBV5-4 and TRBJ1-1; no definite D call. In germline, CDR1 is SGHNT, CDR2 YYREEE (reference sequence). Trimming pared 2 bases from V and 3 bases from J, leaving 14 bases between. The CDR3 spans 15 residues.

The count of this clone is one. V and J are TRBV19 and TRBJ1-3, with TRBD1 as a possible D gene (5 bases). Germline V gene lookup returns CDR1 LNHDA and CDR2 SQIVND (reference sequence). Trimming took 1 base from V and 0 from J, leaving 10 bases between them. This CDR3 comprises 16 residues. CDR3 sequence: CASSIGQTNSGNTIYF. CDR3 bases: TGTGCCAGTAGTATAGGACAGACAAACTCTGGAAACACCATATATTTT. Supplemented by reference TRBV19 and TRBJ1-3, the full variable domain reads DGGITQSPKYLFRKEGQNVTLSCEQNLNHDAMYWYRQDPGQGLRLIYYSQIVNDFQKGDIAEGYSVSREKKESFPLTVTSAQKNPTAFYLCASSIGQTNSGNTIYFGEGSWLTVV.

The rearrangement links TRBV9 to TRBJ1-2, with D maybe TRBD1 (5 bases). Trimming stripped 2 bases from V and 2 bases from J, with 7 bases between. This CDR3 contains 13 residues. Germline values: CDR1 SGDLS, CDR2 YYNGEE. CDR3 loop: CASSVDSNYGYTF. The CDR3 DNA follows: TGTGCCAGCAGCGTCGACAGCAACTATGGCTACACCTTC. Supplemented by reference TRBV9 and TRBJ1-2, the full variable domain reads DSGVTQTPKHLITATGQRVTLRCSPRSGDLSVYWYQQSLDQGLQFLIQYYNGEERAKGNILERFSAQQFPDLHSELNLSSLELGDSALYFCASSVDSNYGYTFGSGTRLTVV.

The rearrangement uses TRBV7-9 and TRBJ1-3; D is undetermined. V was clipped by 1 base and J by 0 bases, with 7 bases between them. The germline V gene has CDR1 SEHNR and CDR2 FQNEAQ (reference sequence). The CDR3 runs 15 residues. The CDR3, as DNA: TGTGCCAGCAGCTTAGGTGTCTACTCTGGAAACACCATATATTTT. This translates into CASSLGVYSGNTIYF.

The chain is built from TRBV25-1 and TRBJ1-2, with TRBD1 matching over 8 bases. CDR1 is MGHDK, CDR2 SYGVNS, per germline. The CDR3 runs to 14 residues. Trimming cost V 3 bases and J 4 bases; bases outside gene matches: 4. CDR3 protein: CASSETGEGYGYTF. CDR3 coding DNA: TGTGCCAGCAGTGAGACAGGGGAGGGCTATGGCTACACCTTC.

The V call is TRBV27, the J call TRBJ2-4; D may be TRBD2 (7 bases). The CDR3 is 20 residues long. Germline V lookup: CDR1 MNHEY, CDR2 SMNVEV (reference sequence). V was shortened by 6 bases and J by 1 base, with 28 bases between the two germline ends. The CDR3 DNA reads TGTGCCAGCAGACCGGGGGGCCGGGACACCTCTTTTGGGGCCAAAAACATTCAGTACTTC. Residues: CASRPGGRDTSFGAKNIQYF.

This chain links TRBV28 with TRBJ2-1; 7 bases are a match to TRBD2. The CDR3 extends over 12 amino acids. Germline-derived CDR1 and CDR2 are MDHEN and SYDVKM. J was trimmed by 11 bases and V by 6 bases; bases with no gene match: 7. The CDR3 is CASSRTSAKQFF. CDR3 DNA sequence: TGTGCCAGCAGCCGCACTAGCGCCAAGCAGTTCTTC.